This TCR beta chain was sequenced during a study of control samples from healthy donors and cancer patients. Sequencing was performed with immunoSEQ multiplex PCR; in TCRdb, only in-frame clones are kept and a portion is missing. Among approximately 170,000 clones listed, roughly nine tenths were seen once. The CDR3 is 15 amino acids. CDR1 and CDR2 from the germline V gene are SEHNR and FQNEAQ (reference sequence). V was shortened by 4 bases and J by 1 base, with 10 bases between the two germline ends. This sequence was found in a woman aged 25 to 39 in good health. Sequenced input: blood. The chain joins TRBV7-9 to TRBJ2-2; tentative D call: TRBD1 (6 bases). In DNA, the CDR3 is TGTGCCAGCAGCTCCGAGACAGGGAACACCGGGGAGCTGTTTTTT. This gives the protein CASSSETGNTGELFF.